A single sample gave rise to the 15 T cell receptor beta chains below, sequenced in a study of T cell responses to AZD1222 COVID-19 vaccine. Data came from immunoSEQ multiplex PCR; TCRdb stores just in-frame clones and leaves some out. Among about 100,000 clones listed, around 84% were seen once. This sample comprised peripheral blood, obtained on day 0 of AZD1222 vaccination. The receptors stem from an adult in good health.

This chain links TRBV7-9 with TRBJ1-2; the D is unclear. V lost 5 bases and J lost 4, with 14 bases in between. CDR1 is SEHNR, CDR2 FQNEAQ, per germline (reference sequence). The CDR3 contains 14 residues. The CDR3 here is CASSPEGGSYGYTF. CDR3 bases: TGTGCCAGCAGCCCCGAAGGCGGGAGCTATGGCTACACCTTC.

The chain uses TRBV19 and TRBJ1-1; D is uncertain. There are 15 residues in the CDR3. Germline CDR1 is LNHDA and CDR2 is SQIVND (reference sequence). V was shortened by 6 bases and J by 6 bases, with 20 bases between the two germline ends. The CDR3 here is CASRPSASTEAEAFF. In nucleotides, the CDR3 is TGTGCCAGTAGGCCGTCAGCTTCCACCGAGGCTGAAGCTTTCTTT.

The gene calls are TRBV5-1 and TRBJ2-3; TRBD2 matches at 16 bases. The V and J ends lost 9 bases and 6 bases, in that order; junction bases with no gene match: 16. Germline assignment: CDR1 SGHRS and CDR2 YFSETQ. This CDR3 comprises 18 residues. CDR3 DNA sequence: TGCGCCACAGGGACCGGGACTAGCGGGAGGGCCGCCCCGGATACGCAGTATTTT. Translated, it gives CATGTGTSGRAAPDTQYF.

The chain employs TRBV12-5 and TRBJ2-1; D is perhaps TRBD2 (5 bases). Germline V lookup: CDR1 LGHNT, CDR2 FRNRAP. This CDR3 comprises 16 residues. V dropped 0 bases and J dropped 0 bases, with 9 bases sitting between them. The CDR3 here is CASGLVLAGSYNEQFF. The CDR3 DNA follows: TGTGCTAGTGGTTTGGTACTGGCGGGCTCCTACAATGAGCAGTTCTTC.

The CDR3 DNA is TGCGCCAGCAGCTTAGACAGGGACGGGGAGACCCAGTACTTC. It yields the protein CASSLDRDGETQYF. The chain couples TRBV5-1 to TRBJ2-5, with 7 bases identical to TRBD1. CDR1 and CDR2 (germline): SGHRS, YFSETQ. The J segment lost 5 bases and the V segment lost 2 bases, leaving 6 bases of the junction unmatched. This CDR3 has 14 residues. The full variable domain, completed using reference TRBV5-1 and TRBJ2-5, is KAGVTQTPRYLIKTRGQQVTLSCSPISGHRSVSWYQQTPGQGLQFLFEYFSETQRNKGNFPGRFSGRQFSNSRSEMNVSTLELGDSALYLCASSLDRDGETQYFGPGTRLLVL.

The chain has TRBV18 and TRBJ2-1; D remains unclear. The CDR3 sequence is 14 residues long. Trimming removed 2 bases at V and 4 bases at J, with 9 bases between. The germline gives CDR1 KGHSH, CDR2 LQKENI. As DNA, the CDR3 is TGTGCCAGCTCACCAAACTTAGGGTACAATGAGCAGTTCTTC. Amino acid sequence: CASSPNLGYNEQFF. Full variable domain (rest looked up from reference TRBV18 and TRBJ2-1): NAGVMQNPRHLVRRRGQEARLRCSPMKGHSHVYWYRQLPEEGLKFMVYLQKENIIDESGMPKERFSAEFPKEGPSILRIQQVVRGDSAAYFCASSPNLGYNEQFFGPGTRLTVL.

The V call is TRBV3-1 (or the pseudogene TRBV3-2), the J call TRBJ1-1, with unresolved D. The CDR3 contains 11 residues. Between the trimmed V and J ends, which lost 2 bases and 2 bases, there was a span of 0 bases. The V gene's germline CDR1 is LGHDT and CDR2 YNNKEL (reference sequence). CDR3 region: CASSQNTEAFF. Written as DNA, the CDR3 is TGTGCCAGCAGCCAAAACACTGAAGCTTTCTTT.

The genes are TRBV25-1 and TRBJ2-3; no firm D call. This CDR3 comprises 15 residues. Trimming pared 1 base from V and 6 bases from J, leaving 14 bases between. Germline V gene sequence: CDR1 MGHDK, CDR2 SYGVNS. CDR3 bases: TGTGCCAGCAGTGAATCTCTAACACACGGGGATACGCAGTATTTT. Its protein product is CASSESLTHGDTQYF.

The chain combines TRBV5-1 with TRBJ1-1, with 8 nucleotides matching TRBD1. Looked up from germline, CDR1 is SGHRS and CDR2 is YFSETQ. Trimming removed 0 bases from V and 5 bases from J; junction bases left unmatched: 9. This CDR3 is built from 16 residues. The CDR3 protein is CASSLENRGKGTEAFF. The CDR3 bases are TGCGCCAGCAGCTTGGAAAACAGGGGGAAAGGAACTGAAGCTTTCTTT. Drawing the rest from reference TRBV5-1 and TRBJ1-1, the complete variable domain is KAGVTQTPRYLIKTRGQQVTLSCSPISGHRSVSWYQQTPGQGLQFLFEYFSETQRNKGNFPGRFSGRQFSNSRSEMNVSTLELGDSALYLCASSLENRGKGTEAFFGQGTRLTVV.

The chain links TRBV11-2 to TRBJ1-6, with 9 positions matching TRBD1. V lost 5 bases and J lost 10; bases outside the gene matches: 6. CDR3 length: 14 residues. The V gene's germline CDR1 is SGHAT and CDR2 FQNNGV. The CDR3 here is CASSTGTGKSPLHF. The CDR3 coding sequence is TGTGCCAGCAGCACCGGGACAGGGAAATCACCCCTCCACTTT.

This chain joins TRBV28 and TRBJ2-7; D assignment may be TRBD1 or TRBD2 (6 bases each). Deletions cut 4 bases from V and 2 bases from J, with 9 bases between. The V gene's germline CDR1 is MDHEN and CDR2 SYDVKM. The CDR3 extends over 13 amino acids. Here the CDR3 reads CASSWGATYEQYF. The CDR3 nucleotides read TGTGCCAGCAGTTGGGGGGCGACCTACGAGCAGTACTTC.

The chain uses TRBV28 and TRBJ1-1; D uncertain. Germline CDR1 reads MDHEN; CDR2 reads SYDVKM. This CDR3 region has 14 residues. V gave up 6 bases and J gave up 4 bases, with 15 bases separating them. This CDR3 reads CASSQLNRGTEAFF. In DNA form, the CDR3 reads TGTGCCAGCAGCCAACTTAACCGGGGCACTGAAGCTTTCTTT.

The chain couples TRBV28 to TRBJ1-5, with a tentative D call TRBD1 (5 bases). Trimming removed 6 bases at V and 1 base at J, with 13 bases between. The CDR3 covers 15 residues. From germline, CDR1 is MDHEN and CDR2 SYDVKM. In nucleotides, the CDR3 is TGTGCCAGCAGGATCTGGGGCAGGAGCAATCAGCCCCAGCATTTT. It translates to CASRIWGRSNQPQHF.

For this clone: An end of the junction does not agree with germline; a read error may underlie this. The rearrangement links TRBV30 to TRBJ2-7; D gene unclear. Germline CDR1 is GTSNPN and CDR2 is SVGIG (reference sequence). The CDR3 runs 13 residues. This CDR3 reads CASSGNIGYEQYF. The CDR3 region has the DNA TGTGCCTCGAGTGGGAATATCGGCTACGAGCAGTACTTC.

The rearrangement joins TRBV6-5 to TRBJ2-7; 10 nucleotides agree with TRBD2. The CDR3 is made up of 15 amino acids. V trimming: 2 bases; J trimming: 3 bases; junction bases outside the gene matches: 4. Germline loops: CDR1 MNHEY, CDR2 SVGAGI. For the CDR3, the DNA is TGTGCCAGCAGTTACGGGCTAGCGGGAGACTACGAGCAGTACTTC. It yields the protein CASSYGLAGDYEQYF.